Listed here are 27 T cell receptor beta chains from one sample, sequenced in a study of T cell clones after liver transplantation. Produced via immunoSEQ multiplex PCR; TCRdb's table is partial and in-frame only. The data contain roughly 80,000 clones, 80% to 85% of them seen just once; the ten biggest clones take up around 0.45%. This sample comprised CD4+ T cells from blood, obtained around 42 months after liver transplant. All receptors derive from a human patient who received a liver transplant. Some T cells could come from the graft donor.

This clone was picked up a small number of times. This rearrangement joins TRBV6-6 to TRBJ1-4, with D unclear. V lost 5 bases to trimming and J lost 0 bases, with 7 bases between them. Looked up from germline, CDR1 is MNHNY and CDR2 is SVGAGI (reference sequence). The CDR3 loop spans 14 amino acids. The CDR3 loop reads CASSAGTTNEKLFF. CDR3 sequence (DNA): TGTGCCAGCAGTGCCGGGACAACTAATGAAAAACTGTTTTTT.

Concerning this clone: One end of the junction does not line up with germline, which may come from a read error. The CDR3 region has the DNA TGCGCCAGCAGCTTGGCGGCAATAGCGGGGGGAGGGTCCAGTGAGCTCCTCTTC. Amino acid sequence: CASSLAAIAGGGSSELLF. This rearrangement joins TRBV5-1 to TRBJ2-1; 10 bases are a match to TRBD2. This CDR3 contains 18 residues. Looked up from germline, CDR1 is SGHRS and CDR2 is YFSETQ.

The chain employs TRBV6-5 and TRBJ2-5; D is possibly TRBD2 (7 bases). Germline V lookup: CDR1 MNHEY, CDR2 SVGAGI. The CDR3 spans 13 residues. Trimming left V 5 bases short and J 7 bases short, with 14 bases between. DNA for the CDR3: TGTGCCAGCAGTACCGGGGGGCGGGGGACCCAGTACTTC. It translates to CASSTGGRGTQYF.

This chain links TRBV18 with TRBJ2-7, with D uncertain. The V end was cut by 2 bases, the J end by 0 bases, with 8 bases between. This CDR3 contains 14 residues. Germline CDR1 KGHSH, CDR2 LQKENI. In nucleotides, the CDR3 is TGTGCCAGCTCACCAGGACGGAGCTCCTACGAGCAGTACTTC. Its translation is CASSPGRSSYEQYF.

The chain joins TRBV18 to TRBJ2-1; 10 bases align to TRBD2. The CDR3 is 15 residues long. V was clipped by 3 bases and J by 7 bases; unmatched bases: 6. Germline-derived CDR1 and CDR2 are KGHSH and LQKENI. The CDR3 DNA reads TGTGCCAGCTCACCTCCGGGACTAGCGAATAATGAGCAGTTCTTC. Protein: CASSPPGLANNEQFF.

The chain employs TRBV25-1 and TRBJ1-1; D is undetermined. Trimming took off 11 bases at V and 5 bases at J, with 12 bases between the two ends. The V gene's germline CDR1 is MGHDK and CDR2 SYGVNS. This CDR3 comprises 11 residues. The CDR3, as DNA: TGTGCCTCCAGGCGGGAAACTGAAGCTTTCTTT. Its protein product is CASRRETEAFF.

This clone was observed a handful of times. The J gene is TRBJ2-3, the V gene TRBV5-4, with D unclear. V was cut by 10 bases and J by 1 base, with 10 bases left in between. CDR3 size: 12 residues. Looked up from germline, CDR1 is SGHNT and CDR2 is YYREEE (reference sequence). CDR3 nucleotides: TGTGCCTCGGCAAGGGGCACAGATACGCAGTATTTT. This codes for CASARGTDTQYF.

The genes are TRBV5-1 and TRBJ2-2; the D gene is possibly TRBD1 (5 bases). This CDR3 spans 13 amino acids. With 1 base removed from V and 4 bases from J, the gap between germline ends came to 5 bases. Germline V gives CDR1 SGHRS, CDR2 YFSETQ. The CDR3 protein is CASSLQGTGELFF. The CDR3, as DNA: TGCGCCAGCAGCTTGCAGGGCACCGGGGAGCTGTTTTTT.

V usage is TRBV9 and J usage is TRBJ2-5, with D unclear. V was shortened by 0 bases and J by 5 bases, with 5 bases between the two germline ends. The CDR3 totals 12 residues. Germline V gene lookup returns CDR1 SGDLS and CDR2 YYNGEE. CDR3 sequence (DNA): TGTGCCAGCAGCGTAGACTTGGAGACCCAGTACTTC. The encoded protein is CASSVDLETQYF.

The chain links TRBV6-6 to TRBJ2-7; D unclear. The CDR3 sequence is 14 residues long. From germline, CDR1 is MNHNY and CDR2 SVGAGI (reference sequence). Trimming removed 0 bases from V and 5 bases from J, with 11 bases in between. The DNA of the CDR3 is TGTGCCAGCAGTTACTCGGGCAAATCCAACGAGCAGTACTTC. It is translated as CASSYSGKSNEQYF.

This sequence joins TRBV10-2 and TRBJ2-2; TRBD2 aligns across 8 bases. With V trimmed by 6 bases and J by 1 base, 7 bases remained unmatched. Germline V lookup: CDR1 WSHSY, CDR2 SAAADI. This CDR3 region has 16 residues. DNA for the CDR3: TGCGCCAGCAGCCCCACTAGCGGAAAGAACACCGGGGAGCTGTTTTTT. Amino acid sequence: CASSPTSGKNTGELFF.

The chain has TRBV6-5 and TRBJ1-2; no clear D gene. Per the germline V gene, CDR1 is MNHEY and CDR2 is SVGAGI. Trimming shortened V by 6 bases and J by 3 bases, and 14 bases separated the two germline ends. The CDR3 consists of 14 residues. The CDR3: CASRAPLSDYGYTF. The CDR3 DNA reads as TGTGCCAGCAGAGCCCCGCTATCCGACTATGGCTACACCTTC.

In nucleotides, the CDR3 is TGTGCCAGCAGGACAGTGCGCTCTAACTATGGCTACACCTTC. Protein product: CASRTVRSNYGYTF. The chain is built from TRBV28 and TRBJ1-2; possible D gene TRBD1, 5 bases. The CDR3 spans 14 residues. V lost 6 bases, J lost 0 bases, and 11 bases lay in between. CDR1 is MDHEN, CDR2 SYDVKM, per germline.

As for this clone: Additional DNA sequences in this sample encode the identical CDR3. This chain links TRBV27 with TRBJ1-2, with a possible D match to TRBD1 (6 bases). CDR1 is MNHEY, CDR2 SMNVEV, per germline (reference sequence). The CDR3 contains 17 residues. V was pared by 2 bases and J by 8 bases, with 24 bases between. CDR3 bases: TGTGCCAGCAGTTTAAGGGGGGCCGACAGCCCGGGTGGGGGCTACACCTTC. It translates to CASSLRGADSPGGGYTF.

The V call is TRBV6-4, the J call TRBJ2-3; 9 bases map to TRBD2. Germline V gives CDR1 MRHNA, CDR2 SNTAGT. The CDR3 covers 17 residues. Losses at the gene ends were 0 bases for V and 6 bases for J; bases not matched to a gene: 10. CDR3 protein: CASSDSRRGGVPDTQYF. The CDR3 bases are TGTGCCAGCAGTGACTCACGGCGGGGGGGGGTTCCGGATACGCAGTATTTT.

This chain connects TRBV4-1 to TRBJ1-2; D might be TRBD1 (6 bases). Germline CDR1 is MGHRA and CDR2 is YSYEKL. Trimming took 0 bases from V and 4 from J, leaving 21 bases between them. CDR3 size: 18 residues. CDR3 sequence (DNA): TGCGCCAGCAGCCAAGACCCTCGTTCTCCGGACAGTAGCTATGGCTACACCTTC. It specifies CASSQDPRSPDSSYGYTF.

The rearrangement joins TRBV6-1 to TRBJ1-5, with D possibly TRBD1 on 5 matching bases. The CDR3 covers 16 residues. Germline V gene sequence: CDR1 MNHNS, CDR2 SASEGT. Trimming shortened V by 4 bases and J by 1 base, and 14 bases separated the two germline ends. The CDR3 here is CASSAGTYVSNQPQHF. CDR3 DNA sequence: TGTGCCAGCAGTGCAGGGACTTACGTCAGCAATCAGCCCCAGCATTTT.

The V call is TRBV5-1, the J call TRBJ2-7; the match to TRBD1 covers 12 bases. With V trimmed by 4 bases and J by 4 bases, 6 bases remained unmatched. The CDR3 sequence is 15 residues long. Per the germline V gene, CDR1 is SGHRS and CDR2 is YFSETQ. The CDR3 bases are TGCGCCAGCAGCCAAACGGGACAGGGGGCATACGAGCAGTACTTC. This translates into CASSQTGQGAYEQYF.

The V call is TRBV5-1, the J call TRBJ2-1; 11 bases fit TRBD2. V was clipped by 0 bases and J by 7 bases; unmatched bases: 9. The CDR3 runs 17 residues. Germline CDR1 is SGHRS and CDR2 is YFSETQ. The CDR3 here is CASSLGWGLAERNEQFF. The CDR3 region has the DNA TGCGCCAGCAGCTTGGGATGGGGACTAGCGGAGAGGAATGAGCAGTTCTTC.

The genes are TRBV28 and TRBJ1-2; 9 nucleotides line up with TRBD1. The germline gives CDR1 MDHEN, CDR2 SYDVKM. V gave up 4 bases and J gave up 4 bases; unmatched junction bases: 4. The CDR3 spans 14 residues. The CDR3 DNA is TGTGCCAGCAGTTCACAACAGGGGGCCTATGGCTACACCTTC. It encodes CASSSQQGAYGYTF.

The chain links TRBV19 to TRBJ2-1; 11 nucleotides line up with TRBD2. CDR3 length: 22 residues. The trim removed 2 bases at V and 3 bases at J, leaving 21 bases unmatched. Germline V gene data show CDR1 as LNHDA and CDR2 as SQIVND (reference sequence). CDR3 residues: CASSILRSPTSGRTRFYNEQFF. Written as DNA, the CDR3 is TGTGCCAGTAGTATACTCCGGTCCCCCACTAGCGGGAGAACCCGATTCTACAATGAGCAGTTCTTC.

This chain connects TRBV15 to TRBJ2-1; 11 nucleotides match TRBD2. V dropped 1 base and J dropped 5; count of bases not matched to a gene: 7. CDR3 length: 17 residues. Germline CDR1 and CDR2: LNHNV and YYDKDF (reference sequence). CDR3 DNA: TGTGCCACCAGCAGAGGGTATAGCGGGAGGGCCAACAATGAGCAGTTCTTC. It translates to CATSRGYSGRANNEQFF. Using reference TRBV15 and TRBJ2-1 for the parts outside the CDR3, the full variable domain is DAMVIQNPRYQVTQFGKPVTLSCSQTLNHNVMYWYQQKSSQAPKLLFHYYDKDFNNEADTPDNFQSRRPNTSFCFLDIRSPGLGDTAMYLCATSRGYSGRANNEQFFGPGTRLTVL.

The rearrangement uses TRBV10-3 and TRBJ2-1, with TRBD2 matching 8 bases. J was trimmed by 8 bases and V by 6 bases; bases with no gene match: 12. From germline, CDR1 is ENHRY and CDR2 SYGVKD. This CDR3 comprises 15 residues. CDR3 coding DNA: TGTGCCATCAGCAAGTCAGGACTAGCTGTCGATGAGCAGTTCTTC. Protein: CAISKSGLAVDEQFF.

The chain recombines TRBV5-1 with TRBJ2-2; D ambiguous. CDR3 length equals 12 residues. The V gene's germline CDR1 is SGHRS and CDR2 YFSETQ. Trimming left V 4 bases short and J 6 bases short, with 7 bases between. CDR3 protein: CASSTSAGELFF. CDR3 bases: TGCGCCAGCAGCACGTCGGCCGGGGAGCTGTTTTTT. Drawing the rest from reference TRBV5-1 and TRBJ2-2, the complete variable domain is KAGVTQTPRYLIKTRGQQVTLSCSPISGHRSVSWYQQTPGQGLQFLFEYFSETQRNKGNFPGRFSGRQFSNSRSEMNVSTLELGDSALYLCASSTSAGELFFGEGSRLTVL.

The chain couples TRBV28 to TRBJ2-3, with D unclear. From germline, CDR1 is MDHEN and CDR2 SYDVKM. Trimming pared 5 bases from V and 0 bases from J, leaving 12 bases between. The CDR3 runs to 15 residues. The CDR3 loop reads CASSGSGLSTDTQYF. The CDR3 DNA follows: TGTGCCAGCAGTGGGTCCGGTTTAAGCACAGATACGCAGTATTTT.

This chain uses TRBV2 with TRBJ1-1, with 8 bases that match TRBD1. After removal of 6 bases from V and 4 bases from J, the junction contained 4 bases not matched to a gene. CDR1 and CDR2 (germline): SNHLY, FYNNEI. This CDR3 region has 13 residues. The CDR3 DNA sequence: TGTGCCAGCAGGGCTGACAGGGGCACTGAAGCTTTCTTT. Protein product: CASRADRGTEAFF.

This sequence joins TRBV9 and TRBJ2-1; D possibly corresponds to TRBD2 (5 bases). Germline assignment: CDR1 SGDLS and CDR2 YYNGEE. The CDR3 loop spans 15 amino acids. The V end was cut by 2 bases, the J end by 4 bases, with 13 bases between. The CDR3 nucleotides read TGTGCCAGCAGCGTTTATCTAGCCGGGTACAATGAGCAGTTCTTC. It is translated as CASSVYLAGYNEQFF.